This T cell receptor (beta chain) was identified in a study of cytomegalovirus exposure and HLA in healthy donors. Study-level information: Among the 398 genotyped donors, approximately 82% were placed in the Caucasian-associated ancestry cluster. Study outcomes and limitations: Among CMV-associated TCR beta chains, most appeared HLA-restricted in a later analysis. A later analysis associated under 20,000 TCR beta sequences with HLA alleles at a 0.05 false discovery rate.

To note about this clone: The antigen remains unidentified.

With 2 bases clipped from V and 0 bases from J, the junction kept 0 bases outside the gene matches. Looked up from germline, CDR1 is MNHEY and CDR2 is SVGAGI. The CDR3 loop spans 14 amino acids. Primers for the PCR totalled 60 Vbeta and 13 Jbeta. The repertoire was sequenced with immunoSEQ multiplex PCR; TCRdb's copy has only in-frame clones and lacks some. Of about 170,000 clones listed, 65% to 85% are singletons. The chain employs TRBV6-5 and TRBJ1-1; 7 nucleotides align to TRBD1. The sample consisted of PBMCs. The receptor was derived from a woman aged 45-65 years in good health and CMV-seropositive. In DNA form, the CDR3 reads TGTGCCAGCAGTTACGGGACAGTGAACACTGAAGCTTTCTTT. Translating gives CASSYGTVNTEAFF.